This T cell receptor (beta chain) is drawn from a study of long-term antiretroviral therapy in people with HIV. Study-wide points: Following ART, diversity rose but still fell short of transplant donor controls. Dominance of pre-ART expanded clones persisted, fluctuating and often declining after ART.

Points on this clone: The target antigen is unknown.

The run of the v3.0 immunoSEQ assay was at survey level. For each individual sample, sequencing targeted 40,000-50,000 T-cell genomes. This table comes from immunoSEQ multiplex PCR, and its TCRdb copy is limited to in-frame clones, with some not included. The table lists 27,000 or so clones, around 85% of them singletons. The germline V gene encodes CDR1 SGHDT and CDR2 YYEEEE. V was clipped by 0 bases and J by 2 bases, with 9 bases between them. CDR3 size: 14 residues. The genes are TRBV5-6 and TRBJ2-7; D is possibly TRBD2 (5 bases). This sequence was found in a man aged 45-65 years with HIV. The sequencing here drew on unsorted PBMCs, taken 1.2 years after starting antiretroviral therapy. The CDR3 is CASSLGWGAYEQYF. In DNA, the CDR3 is TGTGCCAGCAGCTTGGGATGGGGAGCCTACGAGCAGTACTTC.